This T cell receptor beta chain originates from a study of human T cells and chemical hapten exposure. For the study at large: Donors were sensitized with 2% DPC on the upper inner arm. Minor pooled library volume differences mainly drove per-sample TCR yield variation.

Time point: pre-sensitization, week 0. The sample's treatment: therapeutic diphenylcyclopropenone sensitization with weekly scalp DPC. The library labeled individual cDNA molecules by adding unique molecular identifiers to them. The authors' processing: There were a median of around 97,000 TCRs per sample, with a range from roughly 23,224 to 750,000. TCRdb re-called the RACE reads through MiXCR, storing one row per CDR3 protein. TCRdb's processing, not the authors' own work, is the source of the V and J calls. The data contain about 51,000 distinct CDR3 sequences, roughly 9.9% of them singletons. The CDR3 is made up of 16 amino acids. The V gene lost 4 bases and the J gene lost 0 bases, with 13 bases spanning the gap. Germline V gene lookup returns CDR1 MNHEY and CDR2 SMNVEV (reference sequence). Many counts were recorded for this clonotype.

This TCR derives from a woman between 40 and 55 years old with alopecia areata. Some clones in this sample may be carry-over from other donors' samples. The sample was whole blood, taken in connection with sensitization to the hapten diphenylcyclopropenone (DPC). The rearrangement links TRBV27 to TRBJ2-1; D is possibly TRBD1 (5 bases). DNA for the CDR3: TGTGCCAGCAGTTGGGGCTCGATTAGCTCCTACAATGAGCAGTTCTTC. Protein product: CASSWGSISSYNEQFF.